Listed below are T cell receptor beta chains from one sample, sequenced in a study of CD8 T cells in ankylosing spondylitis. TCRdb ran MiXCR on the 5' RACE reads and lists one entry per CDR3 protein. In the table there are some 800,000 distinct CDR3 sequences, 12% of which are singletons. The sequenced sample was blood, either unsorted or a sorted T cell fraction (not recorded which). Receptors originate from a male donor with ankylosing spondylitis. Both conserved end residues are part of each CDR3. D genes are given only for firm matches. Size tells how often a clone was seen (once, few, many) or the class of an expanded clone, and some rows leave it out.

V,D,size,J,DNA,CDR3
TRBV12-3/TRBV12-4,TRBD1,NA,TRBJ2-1,TGTGCCAGCAGCTACGCCAACTGGGACAGAACCTACAATGAGCAGTTCTTC,CASSYANWDRTYNEQFF
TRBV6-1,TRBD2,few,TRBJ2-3,TGTGCCAGCAGTGTAAGACTAGCGGGAGTTCAAGATACGCAGTATTTT,CASSVRLAGVQDTQYF
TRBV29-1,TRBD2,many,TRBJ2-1,TGCAGCGTTAGGGGCCTAGCGGGAGGTGAGCAGTTCTTC,CSVRGLAGGEQFF
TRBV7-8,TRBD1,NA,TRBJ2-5,TGTGCCAGCAGCCGACCGTCGACAGGGCTTAACCAAGAGACCCAGTACTTC,CASSRPSTGLNQETQYF
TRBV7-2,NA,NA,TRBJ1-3,TGTGCCAGCAGCTTCAGGGCCGGAAACACCATATATTTT,CASSFRAGNTIYF
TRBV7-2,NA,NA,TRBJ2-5,TGTGCCAGCAGCTACCAGGGGCTGGAGACCCAGTACTTC,CASSYQGLETQYF
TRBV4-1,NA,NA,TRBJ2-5,TGCGCCAGCAGCCGAAGATCGCGGGAGACCCAGTACTTC,CASSRRSRETQYF
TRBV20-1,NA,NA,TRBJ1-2,TGCAGTGCCAGCCGCATAGCAGAAAACTATGGCTACACCTTC,CSASRIAENYGYTF
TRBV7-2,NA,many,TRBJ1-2,TGTGCCAGCAGCTTACAGGCGGATGGCTACACCTTC,CASSLQADGYTF
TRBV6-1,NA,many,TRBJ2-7,TGTGCCAGCAGGGAGTTATACCCCCCCTACGAGCAGTACTTC,CASRELYPPYEQYF
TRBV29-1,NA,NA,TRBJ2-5,TGCAGCGCCCAGGAGGGGTACCAAGAGACCCAGTACTTC,CSAQEGYQETQYF
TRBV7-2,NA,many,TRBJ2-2,TGTGCCAGCAGCTCCCCCAGGGACACCGGGGAGCTGTTTTTT,CASSSPRDTGELFF
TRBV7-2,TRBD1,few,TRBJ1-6,TGTGCCAGCAGCGTGACAGGGGGCTCCTATAATTCACCCCTCCACTTT,CASSVTGGSYNSPLHF
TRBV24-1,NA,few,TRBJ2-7,TGTGCCACCAGTGATCCTTCGGCGGGGACGAGCGAGCAGTACTTC,CATSDPSAGTSEQYF
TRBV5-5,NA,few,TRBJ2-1,TGTGCCAGCAGCGCCGGACAGAATTACAATGAGCAGTTCTTC,CASSAGQNYNEQFF
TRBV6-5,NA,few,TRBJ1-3,TGTGCCAGCAGTTTAACATTTCAGCCTTCCTATGGAAACACCATATATTTT,CASSLTFQPSYGNTIYF
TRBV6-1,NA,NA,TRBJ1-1,TGTGCCAGTGAACGGGCGGGAATGAACACTGAAGCTTTCTTT,CASERAGMNTEAFF
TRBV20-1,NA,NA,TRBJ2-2,TGCAGTGCCCGGGGCGATGGGCTCACCGGGGAGCTGTTTTTT,CSARGDGLTGELFF
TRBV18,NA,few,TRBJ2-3,TGTGCCAGCTCACCTGTCCCTCCGGGACCGGTGGCAGATACGCAGTATTTT,CASSPVPPGPVADTQYF
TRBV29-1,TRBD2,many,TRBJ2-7,TGCAGCGTTGGCGGGAGGGGCGACGAGCAGTACTTC,CSVGGRGDEQYF
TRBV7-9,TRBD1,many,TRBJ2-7,TGTGCCAGCACCAACCGGGACAGGGCGTACGAGCAGTACTTC,CASTNRDRAYEQYF
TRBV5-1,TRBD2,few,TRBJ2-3,TGCGCCAGCAGCTTCGCTAGCGGGGTTTCAGATACGCAGTATTTT,CASSFASGVSDTQYF
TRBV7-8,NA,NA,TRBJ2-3,TGTGCCAGCAGCAACAGGGACTACACAGATACGCAGTATTTT,CASSNRDYTDTQYF
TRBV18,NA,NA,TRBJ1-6,TGTGCCAGCTCACCAGCCGGCTCCTATAATTCACCCCTCCACTTT,CASSPAGSYNSPLHF
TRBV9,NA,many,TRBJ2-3,TGTGCCAGCAGCGTTGGTAGCACAGATACGCAGTATTTT,CASSVGSTDTQYF
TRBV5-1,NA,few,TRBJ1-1,TGCGCCAGCAGCTTGAATGCGGGAATGAACACTGAAGCTTTCTTT,CASSLNAGMNTEAFF
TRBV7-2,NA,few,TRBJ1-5,TGTGCCAGCAGCAACGGTGCCGGAGTGACCCAGCATTTT,CASSNGAGVTQHF
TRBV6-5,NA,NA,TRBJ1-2,TGTGCCAGCAGTTTTGAGGCCACGAGGGGCTACACCTTC,CASSFEATRGYTF
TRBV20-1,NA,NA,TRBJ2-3,TGCAGTGCTAGAGATGGAGGGGGTGCGGGGGATACGCAGTATTTT,CSARDGGGAGDTQYF
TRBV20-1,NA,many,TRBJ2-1,TGCAGTGCCCTCCGGGGCGCGGGGTTAATTGATGAGCAGTTCTTC,CSALRGAGLIDEQFF
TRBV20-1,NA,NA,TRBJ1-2,TGCAGTGCTACCGGACCGGGACACTCCACCTTC,CSATGPGHSTF
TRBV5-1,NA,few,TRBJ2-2,TGCGCCAGCAGCTTGGGACTAGTTCCCGGGGAGCTGTTTTTT,CASSLGLVPGELFF